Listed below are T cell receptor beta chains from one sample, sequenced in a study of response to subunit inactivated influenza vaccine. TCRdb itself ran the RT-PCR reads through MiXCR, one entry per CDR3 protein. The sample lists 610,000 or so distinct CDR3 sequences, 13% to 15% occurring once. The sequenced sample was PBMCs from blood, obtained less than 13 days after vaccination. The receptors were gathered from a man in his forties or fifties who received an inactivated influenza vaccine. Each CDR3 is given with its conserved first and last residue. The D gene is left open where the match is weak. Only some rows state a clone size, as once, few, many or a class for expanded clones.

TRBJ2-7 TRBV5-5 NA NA CASSPSQGSSYEQYF TGTGCCAGCAGCCCATCTCAGGGTAGCTCCTACGAGCAGTACTTC
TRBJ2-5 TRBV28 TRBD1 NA CASSLDRYRGGETQYF TGTGCCAGCAGTTTAGACCGATACAGGGGCGGGGAGACCCAGTACTTC
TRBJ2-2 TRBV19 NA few CASSIDHGRLRELFF TGTGCCAGTAGTATAGATCACGGACGGCTCAGGGAGCTGTTTTTT
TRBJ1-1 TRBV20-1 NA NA CSASLSGGTEAFF TGCAGTGCTAGTTTGTCCGGGGGTACTGAAGCTTTCTTT
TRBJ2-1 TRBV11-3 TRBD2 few CASSPRTSGSSYNEQFF TGTGCCAGCAGCCCAAGGACTAGCGGGAGCTCCTACAATGAGCAGTTCTTC
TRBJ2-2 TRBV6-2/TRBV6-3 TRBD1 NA CASRSGTGGSLGELFF TGTGCCAGCAGATCCGGGACAGGGGGCTCACTCGGGGAGCTGTTTTTT
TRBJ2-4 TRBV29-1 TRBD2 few CSVEVGGRRDIQYF TGCAGCGTTGAAGTGGGCGGGAGGAGGGACATTCAGTACTTC
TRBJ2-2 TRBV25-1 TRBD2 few CASSDPEREVTGELFF TGTGCCAGCAGTGACCCCGAGCGGGAGGTTACCGGGGAGCTGTTTTTT
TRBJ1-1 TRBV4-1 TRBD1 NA CASSPIGQAQEAFF TGCGCCAGCAGCCCTATCGGACAGGCTCAAGAAGCTTTCTTT
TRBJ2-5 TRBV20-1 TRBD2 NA CSGLAGQETQYF TGCAGCGGACTAGCGGGACAAGAGACCCAGTACTTC
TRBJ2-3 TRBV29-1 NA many CSVGQGTDTQYF TGCAGCGTTGGACAGGGCACAGATACGCAGTATTTT
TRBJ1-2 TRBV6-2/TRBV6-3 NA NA CASSYSSSRTVKNYGYTF TGTGCCAGCAGTTACTCGAGTTCACGGACGGTAAAAAACTATGGCTACACCTTC
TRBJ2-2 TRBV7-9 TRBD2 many CASSLTSGNTGELFF TGTGCCAGCAGCTTAACTAGCGGGAACACCGGGGAGCTGTTTTTT
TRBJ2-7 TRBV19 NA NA CASSFGLSNYEQYF TGTGCCAGTAGTTTCGGACTATCTAACTACGAGCAGTACTTC
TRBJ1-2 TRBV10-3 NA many CAISELGERTSYTF TGTGCCATCAGTGAGTTGGGCGAGAGGACCAGCTACACCTTC
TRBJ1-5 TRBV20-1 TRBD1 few CSALGQGVYQPQHF TGCAGTGCTCTAGGACAGGGGGTCTATCAGCCCCAGCATTTT
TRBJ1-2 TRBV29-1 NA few CSVGAVSNYGYTF TGCAGCGTTGGGGCGGTCTCTAACTATGGCTACACCTTC
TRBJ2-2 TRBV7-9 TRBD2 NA CASPGAGTGELFF TGTGCCAGCCCGGGAGCGGGGACCGGGGAGCTGTTTTTT
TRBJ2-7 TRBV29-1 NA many CSVRDPYEQYF TGCAGCGTCCGGGACCCTTACGAGCAGTACTTC
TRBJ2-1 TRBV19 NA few CASGKGFYNEQFF TGTGCCAGTGGGAAGGGCTTCTACAATGAGCAGTTCTTC
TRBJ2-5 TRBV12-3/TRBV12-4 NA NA CASSLGGLAETQYF TGTGCCAGCAGTCTGGGGGGATTAGCAGAGACCCAGTACTTC
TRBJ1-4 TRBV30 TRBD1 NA CAWRTGGDEKLFF TGTGCCTGGAGGACAGGGGGCGACGAAAAACTGTTTTTT
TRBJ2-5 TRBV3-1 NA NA CASSQWSGVKETQYF TGTGCCAGCAGCCAATGGTCCGGGGTGAAGGAGACCCAGTACTTC
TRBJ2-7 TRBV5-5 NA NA CASSFLPRTGVYEQYF TGTGCCAGCAGCTTTCTACCCCGAACTGGGGTCTACGAGCAGTACTTC
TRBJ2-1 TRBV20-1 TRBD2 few CSARDPAGGPDSSYNEQFF TGCAGTGCTAGAGACCCAGCGGGAGGGCCAGATTCCTCCTACAATGAGCAGTTCTTC
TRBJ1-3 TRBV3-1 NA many CASSQNTPSSGNTIYF TGTGCCAGCAGCCAAAACACCCCCAGCTCTGGAAACACCATATATTTT
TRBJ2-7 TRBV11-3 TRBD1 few CASSLGDRDYEQYF TGTGCCAGCAGCTTAGGGGACAGGGACTACGAGCAGTACTTC
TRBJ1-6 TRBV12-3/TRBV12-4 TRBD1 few CASSLGGQSNSPLHF TGTGCCAGCAGTTTAGGGGGACAGAGCAATTCACCCCTCCACTTT
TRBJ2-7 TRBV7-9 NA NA CASSSRALQYF TGTGCCAGCAGCTCCAGGGCCCTGCAGTACTTC
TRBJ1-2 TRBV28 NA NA CASRSGGADYGYTF TGTGCCAGCAGAAGCGGGGGGGCTGACTATGGCTACACCTTC
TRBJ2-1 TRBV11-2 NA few CASSLSDGFLDNEQFF TGTGCCAGCAGCCTCTCTGATGGGTTTTTGGACAATGAGCAGTTCTTC
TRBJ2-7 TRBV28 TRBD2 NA CASSSGLSGVLTYEQYF TGTGCCAGCAGTTCCGGACTAAGCGGGGTGTTGACCTACGAGCAGTACTTC
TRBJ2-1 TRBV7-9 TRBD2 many CASSSGSYNEQFF TGTGCCAGCTCCAGCGGGAGCTACAATGAGCAGTTCTTC
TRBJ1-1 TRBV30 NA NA CAWSRSGTAEAFF TGTGCCTGGAGTCGATCCGGGACCGCGGAAGCTTTCTTT
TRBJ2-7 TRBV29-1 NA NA CSVRTSRAGEQYF TGCAGCGTCAGGACCTCCCGGGCAGGAGAGCAGTACTTC
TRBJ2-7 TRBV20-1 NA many CSARELTGGRIYEQYF TGCAGTGCTAGAGAACTAACTGGGGGCAGGATCTACGAGCAGTACTTC
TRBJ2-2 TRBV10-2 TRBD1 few CASSTGVDTGELFF TGCGCCAGCAGCACAGGGGTTGACACCGGGGAGCTGTTTTTT
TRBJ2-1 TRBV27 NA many CASSRSIDEQFF TGTGCCAGCAGTCGGAGCATCGATGAGCAGTTCTTC
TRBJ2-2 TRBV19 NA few CASTRNRDPGELFF TGTGCCAGTACCCGCAACAGGGACCCCGGGGAGCTGTTTTTT
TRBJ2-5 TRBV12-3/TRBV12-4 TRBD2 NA CASSQTPVPGGKETQYF TGTGCCAGCAGCCAGACACCCGTCCCCGGGGGGAAAGAGACCCAGTACTTC
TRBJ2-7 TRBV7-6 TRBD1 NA CASSLTGGHEQYF TGTGCCAGCAGCTTGACAGGGGGACACGAGCAGTACTTC
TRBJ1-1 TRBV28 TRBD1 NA CASTSSRGRLAFF TGTGCCAGCACCTCGTCCAGGGGGCGCCTGGCTTTCTTT
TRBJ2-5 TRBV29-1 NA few CSVGPRGSPETQYF TGCAGCGTTGGTCCCAGGGGTAGTCCAGAGACCCAGTACTTC
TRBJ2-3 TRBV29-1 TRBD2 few CSVARGISLTDTQYF TGCAGCGTTGCGCGGGGGATTAGTCTGACAGATACGCAGTATTTT
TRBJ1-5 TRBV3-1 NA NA CASSQDRGHPQHF TGTGCCAGCAGCCAAGATCGGGGACATCCCCAGCATTTT
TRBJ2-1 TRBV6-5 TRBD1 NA CASSYSQGVGWEQFF TGTGCCAGCAGTTACTCACAGGGGGTAGGATGGGAGCAGTTCTTC
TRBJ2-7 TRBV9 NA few CASSPGSLLGGEQYF TGTGCCAGCAGCCCTGGGTCTTTACTGGGGGGCGAGCAGTACTTC
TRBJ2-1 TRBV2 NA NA CASGLGTEYNEQFF TGTGCCAGCGGGCTTGGGACGGAATACAATGAGCAGTTCTTC
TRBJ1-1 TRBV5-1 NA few CASSAGSNRVWGTEAFF TGCGCCAGCAGCGCGGGCTCTAACAGGGTATGGGGCACTGAAGCTTTCTTT
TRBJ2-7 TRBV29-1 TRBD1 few CSAGQGNVYEQYF TGCAGCGCAGGACAGGGAAACGTCTACGAGCAGTACTTC
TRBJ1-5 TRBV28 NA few CASRPDKRISNQPQHF TGTGCCAGCAGACCGGACAAAAGGATTAGCAATCAGCCCCAGCATTTT
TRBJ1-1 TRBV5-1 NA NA CASRRLGGYTEAFF TGCGCCAGCAGGAGGCTTGGGGGGTACACTGAAGCTTTCTTT
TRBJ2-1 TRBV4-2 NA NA CASSQPGTNEQFF TGTGCCAGCAGCCAACCCGGGACCAATGAGCAGTTCTTC
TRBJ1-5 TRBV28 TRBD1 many CASSSGQGNQPQHF TGTGCCAGCAGCTCCGGACAGGGTAATCAGCCCCAGCATTTT
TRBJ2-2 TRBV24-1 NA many CATSDLTQNTGELFF TGTGCCACCAGTGATTTAACCCAGAACACCGGGGAGCTGTTTTTT
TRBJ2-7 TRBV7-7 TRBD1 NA CASSLGLGGAYEQYF TGTGCTAGCAGCTTAGGTTTAGGGGGCGCGTACGAGCAGTACTTC
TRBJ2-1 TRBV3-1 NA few CASSQKGGAYYNEQFF TGTGCCAGCAGCCAAAAAGGGGGGGCTTATTACAATGAGCAGTTCTTC
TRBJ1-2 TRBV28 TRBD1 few CASSSDRGGYGYTF TGTGCCAGCAGCTCGGACAGGGGGGGCTATGGCTACACCTTC